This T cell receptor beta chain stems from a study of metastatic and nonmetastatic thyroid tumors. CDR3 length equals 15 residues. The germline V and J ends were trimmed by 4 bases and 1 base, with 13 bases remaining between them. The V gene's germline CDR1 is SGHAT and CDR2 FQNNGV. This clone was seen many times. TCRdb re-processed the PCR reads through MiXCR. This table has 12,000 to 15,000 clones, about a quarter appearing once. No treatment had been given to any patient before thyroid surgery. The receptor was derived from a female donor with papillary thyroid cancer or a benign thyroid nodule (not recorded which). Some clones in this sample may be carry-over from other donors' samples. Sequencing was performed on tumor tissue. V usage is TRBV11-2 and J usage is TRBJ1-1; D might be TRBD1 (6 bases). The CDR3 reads CASSYTGPANTEAFF. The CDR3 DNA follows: TGTGCCAGCAGCTATACAGGGCCTGCGAACACTGAAGCTTTCTTT.